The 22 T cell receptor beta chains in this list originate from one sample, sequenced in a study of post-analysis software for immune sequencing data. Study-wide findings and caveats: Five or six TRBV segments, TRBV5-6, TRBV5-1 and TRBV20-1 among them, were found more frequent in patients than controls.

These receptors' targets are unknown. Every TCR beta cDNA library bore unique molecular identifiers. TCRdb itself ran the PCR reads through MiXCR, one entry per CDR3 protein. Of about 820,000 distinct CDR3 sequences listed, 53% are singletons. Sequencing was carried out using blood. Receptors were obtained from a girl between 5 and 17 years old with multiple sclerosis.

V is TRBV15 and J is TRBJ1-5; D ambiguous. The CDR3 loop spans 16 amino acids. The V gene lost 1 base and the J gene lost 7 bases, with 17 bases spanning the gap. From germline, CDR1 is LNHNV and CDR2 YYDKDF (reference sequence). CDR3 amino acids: CATSRVRQAHPQPQHF. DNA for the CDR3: TGTGCCACCAGCAGAGTTCGGCAGGCCCACCCCCAGCCCCAGCATTTT. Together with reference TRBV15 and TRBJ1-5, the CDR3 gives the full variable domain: DAMVIQNPRYQVTQFGKPVTLSCSQTLNHNVMYWYQQKSSQAPKLLFHYYDKDFNNEADTPDNFQSRRPNTSFCFLDIRSPGLGDTAMYLCATSRVRQAHPQPQHFGDGTRLSIL.

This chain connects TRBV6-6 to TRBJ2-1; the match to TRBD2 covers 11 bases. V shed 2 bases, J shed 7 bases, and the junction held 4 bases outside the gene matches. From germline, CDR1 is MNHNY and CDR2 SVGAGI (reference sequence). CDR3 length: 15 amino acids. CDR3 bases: TGTGCCAGCAGTTACCCACTAGCGGGAGTAAATGAGCAGTTCTTC. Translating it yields CASSYPLAGVNEQFF.

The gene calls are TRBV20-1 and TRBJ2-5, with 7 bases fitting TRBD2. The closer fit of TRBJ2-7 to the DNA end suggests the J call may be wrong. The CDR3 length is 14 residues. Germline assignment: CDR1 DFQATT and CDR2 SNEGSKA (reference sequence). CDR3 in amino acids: CSARDPGRYDEQYF. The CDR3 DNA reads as TGCAGTGCTAGGGACCCCGGGAGGTACGACGAGCAGTACTTC.

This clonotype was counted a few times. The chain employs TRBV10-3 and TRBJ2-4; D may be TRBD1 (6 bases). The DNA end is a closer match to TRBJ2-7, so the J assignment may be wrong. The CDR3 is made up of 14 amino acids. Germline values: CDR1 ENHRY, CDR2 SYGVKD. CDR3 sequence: CAIRGTGNSYEQYF. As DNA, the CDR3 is TGTGCCATCAGAGGAACAGGGAACTCCTACGAGCAGTACTTC.

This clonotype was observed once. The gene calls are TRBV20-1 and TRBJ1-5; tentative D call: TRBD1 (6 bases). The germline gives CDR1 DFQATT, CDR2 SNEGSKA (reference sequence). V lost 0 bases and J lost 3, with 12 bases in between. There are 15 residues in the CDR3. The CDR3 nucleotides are TGCAGTGCTAGAGAGGGAACAGGGTACAATCAGCCCCAGCATTTT. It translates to CSAREGTGYNQPQHF.

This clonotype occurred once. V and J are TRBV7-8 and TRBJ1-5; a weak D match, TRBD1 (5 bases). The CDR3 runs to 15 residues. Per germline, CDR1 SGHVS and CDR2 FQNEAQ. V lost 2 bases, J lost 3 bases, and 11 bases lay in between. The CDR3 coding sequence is TGTGCCAGCAGCTTATCCAGGGTCCTCAATCAGCCCCAGCATTTT. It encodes CASSLSRVLNQPQHF.

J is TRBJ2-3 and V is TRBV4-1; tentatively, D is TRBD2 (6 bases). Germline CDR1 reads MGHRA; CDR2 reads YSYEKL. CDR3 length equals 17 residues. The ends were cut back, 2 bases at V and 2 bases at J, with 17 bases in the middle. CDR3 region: CASSQHTLPSDTDTQYF. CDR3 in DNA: TGCGCCAGCAGCCAACACACTTTACCTAGCGACACAGATACGCAGTATTTT.

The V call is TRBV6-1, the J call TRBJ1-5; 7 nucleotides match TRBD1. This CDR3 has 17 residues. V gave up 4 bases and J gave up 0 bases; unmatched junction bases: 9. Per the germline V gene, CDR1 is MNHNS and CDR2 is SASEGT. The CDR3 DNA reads TGTGCCAGCAGTGCCTCCGGGACAGCCTATAGCAATCAGCCCCAGCATTTT. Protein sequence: CASSASGTAYSNQPQHF.

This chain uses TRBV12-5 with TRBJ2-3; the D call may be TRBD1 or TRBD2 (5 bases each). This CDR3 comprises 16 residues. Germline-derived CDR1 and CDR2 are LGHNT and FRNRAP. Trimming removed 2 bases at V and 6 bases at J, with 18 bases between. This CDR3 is CASGLFLVGGTDTQYF. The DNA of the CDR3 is TGTGCTAGTGGTTTGTTCCTCGTTGGGGGAACCGATACGCAGTATTTT.

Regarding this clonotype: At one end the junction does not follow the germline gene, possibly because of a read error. Written as DNA, the CDR3 is TGTGTCAGCAGCCGACTAGCGGGAGGGTCTAGTGTCCCTCCCGACGAGCAGTACTTC. Translation: CVSSRLAGGSSVPPDEQYF. This rearrangement joins TRBV7-6 to TRBJ2-7; 14 bases are shared with TRBD2. From germline, CDR1 is SGHVS and CDR2 FNYEAQ. This CDR3 is built from 19 residues.

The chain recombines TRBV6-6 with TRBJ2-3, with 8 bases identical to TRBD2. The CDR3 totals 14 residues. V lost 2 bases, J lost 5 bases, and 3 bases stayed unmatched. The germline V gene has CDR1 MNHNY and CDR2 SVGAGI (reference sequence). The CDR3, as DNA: TGTGCCAGCAGTTACGTGCTAGCGGGAGATACGCAGTATTTT. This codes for CASSYVLAGDTQYF.

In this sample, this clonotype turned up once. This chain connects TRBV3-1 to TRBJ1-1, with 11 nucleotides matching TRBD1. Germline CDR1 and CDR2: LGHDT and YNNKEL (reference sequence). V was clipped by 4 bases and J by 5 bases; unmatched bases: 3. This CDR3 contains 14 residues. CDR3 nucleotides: TGTGCCAGCAGCCGTGGGGACAGGGGGACTGAAGCTTTCTTT. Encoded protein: CASSRGDRGTEAFF.

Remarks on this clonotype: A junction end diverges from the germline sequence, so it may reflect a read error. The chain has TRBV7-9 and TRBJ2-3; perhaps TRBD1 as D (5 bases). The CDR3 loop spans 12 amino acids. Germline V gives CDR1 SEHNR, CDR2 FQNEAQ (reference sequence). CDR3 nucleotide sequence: TGTGCCGGCAGCTCAGGGTCAGATACACAGTATTTT. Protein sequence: CAGSSGSDTQYF.

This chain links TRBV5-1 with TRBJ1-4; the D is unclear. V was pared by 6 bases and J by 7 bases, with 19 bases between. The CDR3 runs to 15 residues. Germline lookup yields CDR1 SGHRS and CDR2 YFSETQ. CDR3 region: CASTRERSQGEKLFF. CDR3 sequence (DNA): TGCGCCAGCACCCGGGAGAGGAGTCAAGGTGAAAAACTGTTTTTT.

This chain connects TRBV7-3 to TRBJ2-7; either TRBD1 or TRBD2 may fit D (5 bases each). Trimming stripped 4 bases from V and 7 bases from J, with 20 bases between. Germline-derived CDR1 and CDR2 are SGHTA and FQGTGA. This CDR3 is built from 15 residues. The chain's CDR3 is CASSYPSGAVNEQYF. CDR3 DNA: TGTGCCAGCAGCTATCCTTCCGGGGCCGTAAATGAGCAGTACTTC.

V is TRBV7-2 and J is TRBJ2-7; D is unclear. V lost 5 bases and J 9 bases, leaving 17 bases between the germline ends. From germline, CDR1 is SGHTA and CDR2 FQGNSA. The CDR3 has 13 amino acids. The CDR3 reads CASSLTLGWGQYF. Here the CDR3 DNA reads TGTGCCAGCAGCCTGACTCTCGGTTGGGGGCAGTACTTC. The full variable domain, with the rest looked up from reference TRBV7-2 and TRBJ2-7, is GAGVSQSPSNKVTEKGKDVELRCDPISGHTALYWYRQSLGQGLEFLIYFQGNSAPDKSGLPSDRFSAERTGGSVSTLTIQRTQQEDSAVYLCASSLTLGWGQYFGPGTRLTVT.

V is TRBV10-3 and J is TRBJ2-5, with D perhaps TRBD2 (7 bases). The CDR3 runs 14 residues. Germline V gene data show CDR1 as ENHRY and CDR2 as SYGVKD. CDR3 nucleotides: TGTGTCGTCAGTGAGGGGGGGCTAGGAGAGACCCAGTACTTC. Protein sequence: CVVSEGGLGETQYF.

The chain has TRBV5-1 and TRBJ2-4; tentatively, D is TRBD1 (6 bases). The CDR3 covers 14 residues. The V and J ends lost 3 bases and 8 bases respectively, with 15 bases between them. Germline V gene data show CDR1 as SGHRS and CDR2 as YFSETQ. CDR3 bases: TGCGCCAGCAGCTCGGGACATTCAGGGGACATTCAGTACTTC. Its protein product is CASSSGHSGDIQYF.

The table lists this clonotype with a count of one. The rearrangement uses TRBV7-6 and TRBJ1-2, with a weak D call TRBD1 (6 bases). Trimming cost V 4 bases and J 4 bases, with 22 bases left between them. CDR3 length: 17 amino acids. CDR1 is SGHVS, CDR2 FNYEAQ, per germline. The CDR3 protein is CASSSGLKTGIRYGYTF. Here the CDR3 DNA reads TGTGCCAGCAGCTCGGGACTCAAAACAGGGATTCGCTATGGCTACACCTTC.

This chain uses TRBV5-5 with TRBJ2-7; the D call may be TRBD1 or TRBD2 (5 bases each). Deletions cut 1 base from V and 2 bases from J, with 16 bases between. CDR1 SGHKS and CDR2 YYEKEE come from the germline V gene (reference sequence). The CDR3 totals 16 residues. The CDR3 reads CASSLLGTADPYEQYF. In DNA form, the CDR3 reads TGTGCCAGCAGCTTGTTAGGGACGGCGGACCCCTACGAGCAGTACTTC.

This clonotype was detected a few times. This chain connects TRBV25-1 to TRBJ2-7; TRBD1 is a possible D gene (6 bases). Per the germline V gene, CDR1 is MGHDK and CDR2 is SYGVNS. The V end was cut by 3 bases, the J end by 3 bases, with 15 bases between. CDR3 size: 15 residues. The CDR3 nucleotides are TGTGCCAGCAGTGAGATAGGGACACTAATCTACGAGCAGTACTTC. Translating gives CASSEIGTLIYEQYF.

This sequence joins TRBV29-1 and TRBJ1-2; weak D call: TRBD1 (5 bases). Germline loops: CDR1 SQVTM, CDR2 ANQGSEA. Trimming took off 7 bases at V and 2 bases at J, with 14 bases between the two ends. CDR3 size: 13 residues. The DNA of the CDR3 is TGCAGCGCCAGGGTGACAGAGAACTATGGCTACACCTTC. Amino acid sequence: CSARVTENYGYTF.